The T cell receptor beta chain under discussion was sequenced for a study of identical twins. General study points: Rather than following the same donors, the conclusions depended on cross-sectional statistical analysis. There were fewer insertions in abundant cord blood beta clonotypes, but memory repertoires showed no such pattern.

One entry per CDR3 protein, called by TCRdb with MiXCR from the 5' RACE reads. The table shows about 790,000 distinct CDR3 sequences, with 18% occurring only once. This CDR3 has 16 amino acids. J gave up 9 bases and V 6 bases, and 11 bases lay outside the gene matches. Germline assignment: CDR1 LGHNT and CDR2 FRNRAP. There are a few counts of this clonotype. No antigen is known for it. These data were also reused for a study on T cells expressing NK-cell markers. This second study notes: One of eight sequenced donors was HCMV-seronegative; the other seven were seropositive. Dominant NKG2C+ clonotypes were found to form roughly 1.0-7.0% of CD8+ T cells in six donors.

The material sequenced was PBMCs. The receptor's source is a woman aged 18 to 35 in good health. V usage is TRBV12-5 and J usage is TRBJ2-1; 13 nucleotides agree with TRBD2. The CDR3 is CASGSPTSGGAREQFF. CDR3 bases: TGTGCTAGTGGCTCGCCTACTAGCGGGGGGGCCCGTGAGCAGTTCTTC.